Listed here are 5 T cell receptor beta chains from one sample, sequenced in a study of cytomegalovirus exposure and HLA in healthy donors. Profiling relied on immunoSEQ multiplex PCR, and the TCRdb table lists in-frame clones only, not all of them. This sample has about 220,000 clones, with over 70% found just once. Material for sequencing was PBMCs. All receptors derive from a woman aged 30 to 39 in good health and CMV-seropositive.

This chain uses TRBV6-5 with TRBJ1-2; no firm D call. This CDR3 is 14 amino acids long. Germline assignment: CDR1 MNHEY and CDR2 SVGAGI. Trimming stripped 0 bases from V and 4 bases from J, with 9 bases between. CDR3 protein: CASSYSVSSYGYTF. The CDR3 DNA is TGTGCCAGCAGTTACTCCGTATCCTCCTATGGCTACACCTTC.

The chain has TRBV10-3 and TRBJ1-5; TRBD1 matches at 10 bases. The CDR3 consists of 15 residues. Unmatched junction bases numbered 7, after V lost 5 bases and J lost 6 bases. CDR1 and CDR2 (germline): ENHRY, SYGVKD. CDR3 region: CAISSTDRGLQPQHF. The DNA of the CDR3 is TGTGCCATCAGTTCAACCGACAGGGGGCTTCAGCCCCAGCATTTT.

The chain links TRBV18 to TRBJ1-4; D is perhaps TRBD1 (5 bases). The CDR3 is made up of 13 amino acids. Deletions cut 10 bases from V and 5 bases from J, with 14 bases between. The germline CDR1 and CDR2 sequences are KGHSH and LQKENI. CDR3 in DNA: TGTGCCACCGCCGGGGGGAGCAATGAAAAACTGTTTTTT. This encodes CATAGGSNEKLFF.

The V and J genes are TRBV5-1 and TRBJ2-3, with 7 bases that match TRBD2. V shed 5 bases and J 6 bases; nucleotides not matched to a gene: 6. The CDR3 covers 13 residues. Germline assignment: CDR1 SGHRS and CDR2 YFSETQ. CDR3 amino acids: CASRPGLDDTQYF. CDR3 nucleotides: TGCGCCAGCAGACCCGGACTAGACGATACGCAGTATTTT.

The chain joins TRBV2 to TRBJ2-2; weak D call: TRBD2 (6 bases). The CDR3 spans 13 residues. Germline V gives CDR1 SNHLY, CDR2 FYNNEI. Between the trimmed V and J ends, which lost 8 bases and 7 bases, there was a span of 14 bases. The CDR3: CASGREGIGELFF. In nucleotides, the CDR3 is TGTGCCAGCGGGCGGGAAGGAATCGGGGAGCTGTTTTTT. The complete variable domain, with remaining parts taken from reference TRBV2 and TRBJ2-2, reads EPEVTQTPSHQVTQMGQEVILRCVPISNHLYFYWYRQILGQKVEFLVSFYNNEISEKSEIFDDQFSVERPDGSNFTLKIRSTKLEDSAMYFCASGREGIGELFFGEGSRLTVL.